The table lists the clone carrying this T cell receptor (beta chain) with a few counts. The antigen is unknown. The data originate from a study of blood T cells in healthy people across ages. Whole-study findings and limits: Diversity estimated from one million T cells was considered an underestimate.

The germline gives CDR1 MNHEY, CDR2 SMNVEV (reference sequence). Trimming cost V 6 bases and J 0 bases; bases outside gene matches: 7. This CDR3 is 15 amino acids long. Combining a sample-barcoded 5' primer with a J-beta primer mix, a second PCR ran for about 6 to 12 cycles. TCRdb used MiXCR to reprocess the 5' RACE reads, holding one entry per CDR3 protein. Among roughly 800,000 distinct CDR3 sequences listed, roughly 25% were seen once. The same sample was also studied in work on T cells of mothers and their children. That investigation notes: Unrelated pairs and related pairs have their TCR recombination output shaped similarly by thymic selection. Among related mother-child pairs, overlap was slightly higher than in unrelated pairs, though not significantly.

Sample: blood. The rearrangement links TRBV27 to TRBJ2-7, with 8 positions matching TRBD1. The TCR originated in a boy aged 10-17 years in good health. The CDR3 region has the DNA TGTGCCAGCAGCTCCAGGACAGGGCCCTCCTACGAGCAGTACTTC. Protein: CASSSRTGPSYEQYF.